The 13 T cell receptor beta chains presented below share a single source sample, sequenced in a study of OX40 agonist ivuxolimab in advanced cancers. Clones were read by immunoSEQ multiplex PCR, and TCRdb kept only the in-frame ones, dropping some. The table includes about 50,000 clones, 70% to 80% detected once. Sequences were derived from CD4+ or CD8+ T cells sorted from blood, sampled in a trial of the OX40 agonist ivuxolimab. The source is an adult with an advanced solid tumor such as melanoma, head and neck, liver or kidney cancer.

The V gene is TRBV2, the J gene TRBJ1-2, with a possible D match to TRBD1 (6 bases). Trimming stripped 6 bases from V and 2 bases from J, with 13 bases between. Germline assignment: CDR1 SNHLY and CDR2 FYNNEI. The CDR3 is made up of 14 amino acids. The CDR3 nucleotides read TGTGCCAGCAGCATAGTCCAGGGGAACTATGGCTACACCTTC. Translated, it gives CASSIVQGNYGYTF.

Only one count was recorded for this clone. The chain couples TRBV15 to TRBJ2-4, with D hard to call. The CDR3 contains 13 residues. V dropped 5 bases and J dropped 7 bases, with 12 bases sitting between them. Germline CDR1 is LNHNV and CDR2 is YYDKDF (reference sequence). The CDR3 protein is CATSPPKRNIQYF. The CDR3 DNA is TGTGCCACCAGCCCACCAAAGAGGAACATTCAGTACTTC.

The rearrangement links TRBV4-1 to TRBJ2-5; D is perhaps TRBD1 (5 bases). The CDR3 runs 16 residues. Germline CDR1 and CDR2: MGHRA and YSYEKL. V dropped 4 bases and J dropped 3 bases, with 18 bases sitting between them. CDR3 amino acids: CASSLPGRTREETQYF. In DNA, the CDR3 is TGCGCCAGCAGCCTTCCTGGCAGGACAAGGGAAGAGACCCAGTACTTC.

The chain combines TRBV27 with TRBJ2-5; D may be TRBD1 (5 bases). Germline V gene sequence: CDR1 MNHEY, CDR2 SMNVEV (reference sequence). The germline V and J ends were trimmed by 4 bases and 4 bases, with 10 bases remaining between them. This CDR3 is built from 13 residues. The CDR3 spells CASSYSGRETQYF. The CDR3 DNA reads TGTGCCAGCAGTTACTCAGGGCGAGAGACCCAGTACTTC.

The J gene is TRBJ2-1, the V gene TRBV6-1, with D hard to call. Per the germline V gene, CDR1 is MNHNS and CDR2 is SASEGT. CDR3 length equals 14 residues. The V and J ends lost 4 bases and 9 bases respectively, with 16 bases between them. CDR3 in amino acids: CASSAEMAVPEQFF. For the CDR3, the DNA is TGTGCCAGCAGTGCGGAGATGGCAGTCCCTGAGCAGTTCTTC.

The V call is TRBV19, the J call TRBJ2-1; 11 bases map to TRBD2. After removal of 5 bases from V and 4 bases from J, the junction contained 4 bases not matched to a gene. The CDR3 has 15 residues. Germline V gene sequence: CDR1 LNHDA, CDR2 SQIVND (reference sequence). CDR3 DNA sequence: TGTGCCAGTAGTGGACTAGCGGGCCGATACAATGAGCAGTTCTTC. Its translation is CASSGLAGRYNEQFF.

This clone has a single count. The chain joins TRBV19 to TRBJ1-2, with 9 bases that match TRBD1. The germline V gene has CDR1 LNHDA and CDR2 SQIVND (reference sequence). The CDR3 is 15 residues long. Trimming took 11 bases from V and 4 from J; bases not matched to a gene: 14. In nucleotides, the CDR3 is TGTGCCGGCCTCACCCTGACAGGGGGGGGCTATGGCTACACCTTC. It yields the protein CAGLTLTGGGYGYTF.

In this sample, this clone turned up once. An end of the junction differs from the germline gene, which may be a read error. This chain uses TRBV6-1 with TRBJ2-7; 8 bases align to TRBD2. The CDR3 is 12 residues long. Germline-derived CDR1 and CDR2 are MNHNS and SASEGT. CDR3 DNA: TGTGCCAGCCCCGGGGGGGGACCGACCAAGCCTTTC. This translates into CASPGGGPTKPF.

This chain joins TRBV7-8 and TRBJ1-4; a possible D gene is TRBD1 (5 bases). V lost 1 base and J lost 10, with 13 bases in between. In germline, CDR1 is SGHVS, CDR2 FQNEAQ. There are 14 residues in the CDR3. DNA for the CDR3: TGTGCCAGCAGCTTAGAGAGGGGTTTGGGAAAACTGTTTTTT. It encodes CASSLERGLGKLFF.

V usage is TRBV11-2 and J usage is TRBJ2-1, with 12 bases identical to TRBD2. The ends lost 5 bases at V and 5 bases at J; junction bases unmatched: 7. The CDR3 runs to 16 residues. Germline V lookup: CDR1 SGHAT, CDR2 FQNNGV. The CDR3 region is CASSPLAGGPDNEQFF. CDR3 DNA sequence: TGTGCCAGCAGCCCGCTAGCGGGAGGGCCCGACAATGAGCAGTTCTTC.

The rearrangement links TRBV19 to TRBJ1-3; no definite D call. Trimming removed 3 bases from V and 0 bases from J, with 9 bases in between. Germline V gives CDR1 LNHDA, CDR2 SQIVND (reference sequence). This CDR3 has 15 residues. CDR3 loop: CASSMSGSSGNTIYF. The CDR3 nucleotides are TGTGCCAGTAGTATGTCGGGGAGCTCTGGAAACACCATATATTTT.

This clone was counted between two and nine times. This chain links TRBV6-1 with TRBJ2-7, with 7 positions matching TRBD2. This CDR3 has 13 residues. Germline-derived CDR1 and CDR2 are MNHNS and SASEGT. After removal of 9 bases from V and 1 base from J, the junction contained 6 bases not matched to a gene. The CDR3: CASRGGSSYEQYF. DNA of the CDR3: TGTGCCAGTAGGGGAGGGAGTTCCTACGAGCAGTACTTC.

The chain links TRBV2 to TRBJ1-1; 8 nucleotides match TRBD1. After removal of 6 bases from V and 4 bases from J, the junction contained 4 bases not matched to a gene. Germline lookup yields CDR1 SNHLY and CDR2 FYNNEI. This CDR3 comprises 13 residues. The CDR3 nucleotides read TGTGCCAGCAGACCCGGGACAGGCACTGAAGCTTTCTTT. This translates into CASRPGTGTEAFF.